This T cell receptor beta chain is drawn from a study of blood T cell repertoires in COVID-19. Original processing methods: Amplification of reference gene primers was used by the study to estimate nucleated cell counts. Produced via immunoSEQ multiplex PCR; TCRdb's table is partial and in-frame only. That table gives V, J and clone size, and the DNA gave D and trimming. The sample has some 270,000 clones, approximately 88% seen once. Germline V gives CDR1 SGHKS, CDR2 YYEKEE (reference sequence). V shed 4 bases and J 5 bases; nucleotides not matched to a gene: 7. The CDR3 extends over 14 amino acids. Everyone who took part was 18 to 89 years old, and they came from about two dozen US areas. Which cohort a participant joined came from the clinical history participants gave. Resolution of symptoms, clearance, or two negative PCRs was present in recovered Cohort 3 donors.

V usage is TRBV5-5 and J usage is TRBJ1-2; 8 bases fit TRBD1. This clonotype was obtained from a woman aged 35 to 49 who had recovered from COVID-19. Material: PBMCs or T cells enriched from blood (not recorded which). The CDR3 DNA sequence: TGTGCCAGCAGCCCAGGACAGGGAAGATATGGCTACACCTTC. This encodes CASSPGQGRYGYTF.